One and the same sample provided the 18 T cell receptor beta chains below, sequenced in a study of vaccination effects on CD4 cells after COVID-19. Sequencing used immunoSEQ multiplex PCR; TCRdb keeps in-frame clones, though not all of them. This table holds roughly 51,000 clones, around 70% found once. Following 10 days of culture, CD4+ T cells were isolated. This individual tested PCR-positive for SARS-CoV-2 infection between March and December 2020. Either the mRNA-1273 or the BNT162b2 vaccine was given to participants as two doses. Which antigens these TCRs recognize remains unknown. Here the sequenced sample was CD4+ T cells from PBMCs cultured without peptide, taken after COVID-19 vaccination. These receptors all come from a human donor who had a prior SARS-CoV-2 infection.

This chain uses TRBV5-1 with TRBJ1-2, with 7 bases fitting TRBD1. J was trimmed by 5 bases and V by 4 bases; bases with no gene match: 8. CDR1 and CDR2 from the germline V gene are SGHRS and YFSETQ. The CDR3 is made up of 14 amino acids. This CDR3 reads CASSQTGVGYGYTF. The CDR3 DNA sequence: TGCGCCAGCAGCCAAACAGGGGTTGGATATGGCTACACCTTC.

The chain employs TRBV7-3 and TRBJ1-1; D is perhaps TRBD1 (6 bases). The V gene's germline CDR1 is SGHTA and CDR2 FQGTGA. V dropped 4 bases and J dropped 3 bases, with 9 bases sitting between them. CDR3 length: 13 amino acids. For the CDR3, the DNA is TGTGCCAGCAGCTCAACAGGGTACACTGAAGCTTTCTTT. Protein product: CASSSTGYTEAFF.

The V and J genes are TRBV5-6 and TRBJ1-3; no firm D call. Germline V gene sequence: CDR1 SGHDT, CDR2 YYEEEE. V was cut by 1 base and J by 4 bases, with 12 bases left in between. This CDR3 spans 15 amino acids. The CDR3 reads CASSLQAGFGNTIYF. The CDR3 DNA is TGTGCCAGCAGCTTGCAGGCAGGCTTCGGAAACACCATATATTTT.

The rearrangement joins TRBV27 to TRBJ2-1, with D maybe TRBD2 (5 bases). The CDR3 covers 13 residues. Germline V lookup: CDR1 MNHEY, CDR2 SMNVEV (reference sequence). V lost 7 bases and J lost 5, with 12 bases in between. The CDR3 region is CASTSRANNEQFF. The CDR3 DNA reads as TGTGCCAGCACCTCGCGGGCCAACAATGAGCAGTTCTTC.

V gene TRBV19 combines with J gene TRBJ2-2; D may match TRBD1 or TRBD2 (5 bases each). Germline-derived CDR1 and CDR2 are LNHDA and SQIVND (reference sequence). The CDR3 has 17 residues. Trimming took 5 bases from V and 7 from J, leaving 23 bases between them. The CDR3 sequence is CASSSPRDRTADGELFF. CDR3 bases: TGTGCCAGTAGTTCGCCACGGGACCGCACAGCCGACGGGGAGCTGTTTTTT.

V and J are TRBV7-3 and TRBJ2-1; the match to TRBD1 covers 9 bases. J lost 2 bases, V lost 5 bases, and 4 bases had no gene match. The CDR3 spans 15 residues. The V gene's germline CDR1 is SGHTA and CDR2 FQGTGA. Here the CDR3 DNA reads TGTGCCAGCAGCCTGGGACAGGGCACCTACAATGAGCAGTTCTTC. It specifies CASSLGQGTYNEQFF.

This chain uses TRBV11-3 with TRBJ2-1; D might be TRBD2 (6 bases). Trimming took 8 bases from V and 3 from J, leaving 17 bases between them. Per the germline V gene, CDR1 is SGHNT and CDR2 is YENEEA. The CDR3 runs to 15 residues. The DNA for the CDR3 is TGTGCCAGCGGGGTGGGCGGGACCTACTACAATGAGCAGTTCTTC. Translation: CASGVGGTYYNEQFF.

The chain links TRBV6-5 to TRBJ1-1, with a possible D match to TRBD1 (6 bases). The V gene lost 6 bases and the J gene lost 2 bases, with 16 bases spanning the gap. CDR3 length: 15 residues. The germline V gene encodes CDR1 MNHEY and CDR2 SVGAGI. The CDR3, as DNA: TGTGCCAGCAGATCAAACAGGGATTACAACACTGAAGCTTTCTTT. Its translation is CASRSNRDYNTEAFF.

V usage is TRBV18 and J usage is TRBJ1-1; D gene unclear. Germline loops: CDR1 KGHSH, CDR2 LQKENI. The V gene lost 7 bases and the J gene lost 1 base, with 19 bases spanning the gap. The CDR3 spans 16 residues. CDR3 sequence (DNA): TGTGCCAGCTTCCCCCTTATCGCGAGGTCGAACACTGAAGCTTTCTTT. This gives the protein CASFPLIARSNTEAFF.

This chain links TRBV2 with TRBJ2-7, with 10 nucleotides matching TRBD1. Trimming took 3 bases from V and 3 from J; bases not matched to a gene: 5. This CDR3 is built from 15 residues. Germline V gene lookup returns CDR1 SNHLY and CDR2 FYNNEI. CDR3 nucleotide sequence: TGTGCCAGCAGTGAGTTTGGGACAGGGGACTACGAGCAGTACTTC. It yields the protein CASSEFGTGDYEQYF.

The genes are TRBV28 and TRBJ2-7; possible D gene TRBD1, 6 bases. Trimming pared 3 bases from V and 5 bases from J, leaving 17 bases between. This CDR3 contains 15 residues. Germline CDR1 MDHEN, CDR2 SYDVKM. This CDR3 reads CASSFAVGARDEQYF. CDR3 bases: TGTGCCAGCAGTTTTGCGGTGGGGGCGCGGGACGAGCAGTACTTC.

The CDR3 bases are TGTGCCAGTAGTCATCCTCGATGGAGGGCCCTAGATACGCAGTATTTT. As protein: CASSHPRWRALDTQYF. The chain carries TRBV19 and TRBJ2-3; TRBD2 is a possible D gene (6 bases). The CDR3 is 16 residues long. Germline CDR1 is LNHDA and CDR2 is SQIVND (reference sequence). Deletions cut 5 bases from V and 5 bases from J, with 20 bases between. The full variable domain, with the rest looked up from reference TRBV19 and TRBJ2-3, is DGGITQSPKYLFRKEGQNVTLSCEQNLNHDAMYWYRQDPGQGLRLIYYSQIVNDFQKGDIAEGYSVSREKKESFPLTVTSAQKNPTAFYLCASSHPRWRALDTQYFGPGTRLTVL.

Only one count was recorded for this clone. The V gene is TRBV27, the J gene TRBJ2-2, with TRBD2 as a possible D gene (6 bases). The V gene lost 7 bases and the J gene lost 4 bases, with 16 bases spanning the gap. CDR3 length equals 15 residues. CDR1 and CDR2 (germline): MNHEY, SMNVEV (reference sequence). The CDR3: CASTAGIVRTGELFF. DNA for the CDR3: TGTGCCAGCACGGCGGGGATAGTTCGCACCGGGGAGCTGTTTTTT.

The chain carries TRBV2 and TRBJ2-3, with D possibly being TRBD1 or TRBD2 (5 bases each). The V gene's germline CDR1 is SNHLY and CDR2 FYNNEI. The CDR3 spans 12 residues. Between the trimmed V and J ends, which lost 7 bases and 6 bases, there was a span of 11 bases. In DNA form, the CDR3 reads TGTGCCAGCATGGGGGAATCCGATACGCAGTATTTT. Translation: CASMGESDTQYF.

The chain links TRBV7-9 to TRBJ1-1; D remains unclear. CDR3 length equals 12 residues. Germline V lookup: CDR1 SEHNR, CDR2 FQNEAQ (reference sequence). Trimming removed 7 bases from V and 6 bases from J, with 12 bases in between. In DNA, the CDR3 is TGTGCCAGCATAGAGAGTGGCGCTGAAGCTTTCTTT. It specifies CASIESGAEAFF.

The chain joins TRBV28 to TRBJ1-1; D not certain. This CDR3 is built from 13 residues. Trimming removed 4 bases from V and 5 bases from J, with 11 bases in between. Germline assignment: CDR1 MDHEN and CDR2 SYDVKM. Here the CDR3 reads CASSSPGPTEAFF. CDR3 nucleotide sequence: TGTGCCAGCAGTTCACCGGGTCCGACTGAAGCTTTCTTT.

The J gene is TRBJ2-1, the V gene TRBV5-1; 9 bases match TRBD1. Losses at the gene ends were 4 bases for V and 8 bases for J; bases not matched to a gene: 10. CDR1 is SGHRS, CDR2 YFSETQ, per germline. The CDR3 consists of 15 residues. CDR3 loop: CASSIRDRAGDEQFF. The CDR3 DNA follows: TGCGCCAGCAGCATCCGGGACAGGGCTGGGGATGAGCAGTTCTTC.

V gene TRBV5-4 combines with J gene TRBJ1-2; maybe TRBD1 (5 bases). The ends were cut back, 1 base at V and 0 bases at J, with 7 bases in the middle. Germline V gives CDR1 SGHNT, CDR2 YYREEE (reference sequence). CDR3 size: 14 residues. The CDR3 sequence: CASSLRGSNYGYTF. DNA of the CDR3: TGTGCCAGCAGCTTGCGGGGGTCTAACTATGGCTACACCTTC.